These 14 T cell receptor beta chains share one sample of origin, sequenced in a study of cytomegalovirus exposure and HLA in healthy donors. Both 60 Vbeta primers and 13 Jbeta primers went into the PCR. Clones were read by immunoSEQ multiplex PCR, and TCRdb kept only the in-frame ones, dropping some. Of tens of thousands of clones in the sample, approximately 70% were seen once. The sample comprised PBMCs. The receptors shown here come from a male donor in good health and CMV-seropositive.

The CDR3 here is CASSLVTSGLGMNTEAFF. CDR3 coding DNA: TGTGCCAGCAGCTTAGTAACGTCAGGGCTGGGGATGAACACTGAAGCTTTCTTT. This chain joins TRBV7-9 and TRBJ1-1, with TRBD1 as a possible D gene (5 bases). Germline CDR1 SEHNR, CDR2 FQNEAQ (reference sequence). This CDR3 comprises 18 residues. Trimming took off 1 base at V and 0 bases at J, with 18 bases between the two ends.

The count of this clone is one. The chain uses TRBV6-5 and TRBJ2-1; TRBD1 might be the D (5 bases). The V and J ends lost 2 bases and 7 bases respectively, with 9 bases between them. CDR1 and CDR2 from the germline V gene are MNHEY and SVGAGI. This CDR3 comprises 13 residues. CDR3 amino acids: CASSYAGWNEQFF. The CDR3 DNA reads TGTGCCAGCAGTTACGCAGGGTGGAATGAGCAGTTCTTC.

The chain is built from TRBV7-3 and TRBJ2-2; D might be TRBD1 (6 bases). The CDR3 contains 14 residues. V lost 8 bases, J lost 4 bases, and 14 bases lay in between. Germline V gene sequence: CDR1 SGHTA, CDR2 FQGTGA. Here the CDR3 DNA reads TGTGCCAGCGCTGCCAGGGGACCCACCGGGGAGCTGTTTTTT. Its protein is CASAARGPTGELFF.

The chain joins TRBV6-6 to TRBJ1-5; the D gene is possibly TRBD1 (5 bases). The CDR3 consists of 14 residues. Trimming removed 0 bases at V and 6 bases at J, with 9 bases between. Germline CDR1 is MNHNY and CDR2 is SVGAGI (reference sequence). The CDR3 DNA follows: TGTGCCAGCAGTTACTCTCGGGGGATTCAGCCCCAGCATTTT. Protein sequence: CASSYSRGIQPQHF.

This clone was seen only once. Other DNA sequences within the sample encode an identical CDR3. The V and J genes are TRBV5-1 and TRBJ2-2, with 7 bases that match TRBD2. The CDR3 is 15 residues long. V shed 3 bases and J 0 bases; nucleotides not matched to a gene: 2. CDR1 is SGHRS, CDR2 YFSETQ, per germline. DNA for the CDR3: TGCGCCAGCAGCTCACTAGCGTCGAACACCGGGGAGCTGTTTTTT. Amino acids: CASSSLASNTGELFF.

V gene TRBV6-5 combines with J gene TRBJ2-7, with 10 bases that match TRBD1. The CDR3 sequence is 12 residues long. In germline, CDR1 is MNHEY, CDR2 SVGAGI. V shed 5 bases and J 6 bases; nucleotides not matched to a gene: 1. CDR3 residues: CASSRQGAEQYF. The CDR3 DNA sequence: TGTGCCAGCAGTCGACAGGGGGCCGAGCAGTACTTC.

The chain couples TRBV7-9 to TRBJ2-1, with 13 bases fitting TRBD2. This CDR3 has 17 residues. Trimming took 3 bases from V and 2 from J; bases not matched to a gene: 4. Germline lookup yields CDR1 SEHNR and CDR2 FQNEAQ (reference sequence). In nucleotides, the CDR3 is TGTGCCAGCAGCTTTGCGGGACTAGCGGGAACCTACAATGAGCAGTTCTTC. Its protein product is CASSFAGLAGTYNEQFF.

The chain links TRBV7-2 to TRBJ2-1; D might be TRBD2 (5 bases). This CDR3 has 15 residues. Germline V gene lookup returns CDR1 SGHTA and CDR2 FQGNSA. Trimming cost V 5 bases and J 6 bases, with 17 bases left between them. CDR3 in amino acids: CASSPRSSLGNEQFF. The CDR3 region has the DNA TGTGCCAGCAGCCCCCGTTCTAGCCTCGGCAATGAGCAGTTCTTC.

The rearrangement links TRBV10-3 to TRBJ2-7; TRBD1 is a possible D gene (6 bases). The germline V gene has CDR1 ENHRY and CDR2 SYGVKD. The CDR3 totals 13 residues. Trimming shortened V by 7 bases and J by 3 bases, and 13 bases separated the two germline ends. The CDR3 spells CAIKKQGNYEQYF. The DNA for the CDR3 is TGTGCCATCAAAAAACAGGGAAACTACGAGCAGTACTTC.

The CDR3 loop is CASSPGTGRESPLHF. The CDR3 DNA is TGTGCCAGCAGCCCCGGGACAGGGAGGGAATCACCCCTCCACTTT. V usage is TRBV7-2 and J usage is TRBJ1-6, with 9 bases matching TRBD1. V lost 5 bases, J lost 10 bases, and 9 bases stayed unmatched. In germline, CDR1 is SGHTA, CDR2 FQGNSA. This CDR3 comprises 15 residues.

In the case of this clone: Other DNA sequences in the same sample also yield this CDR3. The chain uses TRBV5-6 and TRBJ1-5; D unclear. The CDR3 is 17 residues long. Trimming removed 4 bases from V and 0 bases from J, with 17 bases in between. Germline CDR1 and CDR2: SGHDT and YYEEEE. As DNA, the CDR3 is TGTGCCAGCAGCCCTGGAGGCAGCTTTTATAGCAATCAGCCCCAGCATTTT. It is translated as CASSPGGSFYSNQPQHF.

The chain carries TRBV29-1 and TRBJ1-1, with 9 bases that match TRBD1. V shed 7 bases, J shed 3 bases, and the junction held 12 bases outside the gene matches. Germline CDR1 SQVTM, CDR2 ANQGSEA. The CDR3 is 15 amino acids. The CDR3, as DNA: TGCAGCGCGATTCAGGGGACAGGGAAGGACACTGAAGCTTTCTTT. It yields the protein CSAIQGTGKDTEAFF.

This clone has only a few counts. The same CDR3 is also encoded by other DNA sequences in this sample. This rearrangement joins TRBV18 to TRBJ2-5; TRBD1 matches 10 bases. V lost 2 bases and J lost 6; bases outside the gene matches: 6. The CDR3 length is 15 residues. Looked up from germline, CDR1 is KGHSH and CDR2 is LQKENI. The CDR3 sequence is CASSPGGGQGKTQYF. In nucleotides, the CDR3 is TGTGCCAGCTCACCAGGCGGGGGACAGGGGAAGACCCAGTACTTC.

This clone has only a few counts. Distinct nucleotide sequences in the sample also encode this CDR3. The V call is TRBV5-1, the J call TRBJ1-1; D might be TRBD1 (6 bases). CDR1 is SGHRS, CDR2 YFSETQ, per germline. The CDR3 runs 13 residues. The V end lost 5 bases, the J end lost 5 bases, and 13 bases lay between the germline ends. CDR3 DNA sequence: TGCGCCAGCAGTTATGGGGGCGGAACTGAAGCTTTCTTT. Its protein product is CASSYGGGTEAFF.